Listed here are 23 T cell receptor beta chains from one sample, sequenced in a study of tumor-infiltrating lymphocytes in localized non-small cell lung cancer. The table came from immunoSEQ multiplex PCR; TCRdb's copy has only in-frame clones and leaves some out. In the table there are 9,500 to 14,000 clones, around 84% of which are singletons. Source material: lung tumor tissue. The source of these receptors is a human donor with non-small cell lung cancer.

CDR3 sequence: CASSLGSGGLFSEAFF. Written as DNA, the CDR3 is TGTGCCAGCAGCTTGGGTTCAGGGGGCTTATTTTCTGAAGCTTTCTTT. This chain connects TRBV5-4 to TRBJ1-1; 8 positions agree with TRBD1. CDR3 length: 16 residues. Trimming removed 0 bases from V and 6 bases from J; junction bases left unmatched: 10. CDR1 is SGHNT, CDR2 YYREEE, per germline (reference sequence).

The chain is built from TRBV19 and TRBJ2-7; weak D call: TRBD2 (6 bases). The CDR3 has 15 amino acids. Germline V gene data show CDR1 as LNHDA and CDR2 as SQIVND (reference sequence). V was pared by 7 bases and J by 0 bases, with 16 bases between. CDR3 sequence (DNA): TGTGCCAGTAAGGGGTATGCGGGGAGCTCCTACGAGCAGTACTTC. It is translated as CASKGYAGSSYEQYF.

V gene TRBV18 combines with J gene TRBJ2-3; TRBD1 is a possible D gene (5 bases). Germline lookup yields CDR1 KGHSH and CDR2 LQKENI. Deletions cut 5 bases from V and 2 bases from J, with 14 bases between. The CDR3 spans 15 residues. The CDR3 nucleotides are TGTGCCAGCTCAGGGGCCCAATCTCACACAGATACGCAGTATTTT. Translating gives CASSGAQSHTDTQYF.

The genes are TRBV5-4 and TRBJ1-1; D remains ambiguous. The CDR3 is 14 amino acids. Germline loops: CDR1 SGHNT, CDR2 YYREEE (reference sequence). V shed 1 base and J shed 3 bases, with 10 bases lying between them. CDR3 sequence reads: CASSLRGKYTEAFF. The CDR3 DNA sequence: TGTGCCAGCAGCTTGCGCGGGAAATACACTGAAGCTTTCTTT.

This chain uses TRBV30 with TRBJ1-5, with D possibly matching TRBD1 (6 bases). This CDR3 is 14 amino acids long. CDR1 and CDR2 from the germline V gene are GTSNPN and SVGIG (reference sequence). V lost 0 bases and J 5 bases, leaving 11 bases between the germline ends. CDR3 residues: CAWSVGAGDQPQHF. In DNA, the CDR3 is TGTGCCTGGAGTGTAGGGGCAGGGGATCAGCCCCAGCATTTT.

The CDR3 nucleotides are TGTGCCAGCAGCGTATCCCCACTGGTAGCGGGGCACAATGAGCAGTTCTTC. It codes for CASSVSPLVAGHNEQFF. The chain uses TRBV7-7 and TRBJ2-1, with 8 nucleotides matching TRBD2. This CDR3 contains 17 residues. The germline gives CDR1 SSHAT, CDR2 FNYEAQ (reference sequence). Unmatched junction bases numbered 14, after V lost 5 bases and J lost 5 bases.

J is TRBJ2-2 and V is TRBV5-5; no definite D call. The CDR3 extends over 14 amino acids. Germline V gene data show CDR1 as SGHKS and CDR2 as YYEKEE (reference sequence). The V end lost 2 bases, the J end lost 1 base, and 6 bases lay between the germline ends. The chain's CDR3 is CASSFWGNTGELFF. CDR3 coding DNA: TGTGCCAGCAGCTTCTGGGGGAACACCGGGGAGCTGTTTTTT. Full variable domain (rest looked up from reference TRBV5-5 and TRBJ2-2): DAGVTQSPTHLIKTRGQQVTLRCSPISGHKSVSWYQQVLGQGPQFIFQYYEKEERGRGNFPDRFSARQFPNYSSELNVNALLLGDSALYLCASSFWGNTGELFFGEGSRLTVL.

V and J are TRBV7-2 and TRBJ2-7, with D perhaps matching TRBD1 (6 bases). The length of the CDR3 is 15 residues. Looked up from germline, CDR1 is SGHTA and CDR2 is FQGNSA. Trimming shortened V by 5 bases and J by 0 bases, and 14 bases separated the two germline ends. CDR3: CASSPGHTVSYEQYF. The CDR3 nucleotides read TGTGCCAGCAGCCCGGGACACACGGTCTCCTACGAGCAGTACTTC.

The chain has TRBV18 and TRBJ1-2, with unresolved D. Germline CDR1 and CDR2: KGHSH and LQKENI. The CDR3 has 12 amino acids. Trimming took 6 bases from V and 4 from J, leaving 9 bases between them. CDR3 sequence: CASSSAVYGYTF. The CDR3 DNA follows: TGTGCCAGCTCCTCGGCCGTCTATGGCTACACCTTC.

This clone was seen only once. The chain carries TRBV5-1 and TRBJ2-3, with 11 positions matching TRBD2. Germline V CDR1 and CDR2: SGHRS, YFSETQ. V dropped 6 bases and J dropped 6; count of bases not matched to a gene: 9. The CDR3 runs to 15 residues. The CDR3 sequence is CASTARASGGDTQYF. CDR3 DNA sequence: TGCGCCAGCACCGCTAGGGCTAGCGGGGGGGATACGCAGTATTTT.

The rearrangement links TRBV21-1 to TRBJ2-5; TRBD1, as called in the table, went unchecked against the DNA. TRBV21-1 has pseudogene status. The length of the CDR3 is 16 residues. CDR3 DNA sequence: TGTGCCAGTACGGACAGGGGGACCTCGCTCCAAGAGACCCAGTACTTC. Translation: CASTDRGTSLQETQYF.

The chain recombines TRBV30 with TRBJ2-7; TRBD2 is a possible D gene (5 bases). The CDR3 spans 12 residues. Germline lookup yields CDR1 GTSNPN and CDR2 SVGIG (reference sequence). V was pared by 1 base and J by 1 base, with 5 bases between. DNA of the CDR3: TGTGCCTGGAGTGGAGGGTCCTACGAGCAGTACTTC. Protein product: CAWSGGSYEQYF.

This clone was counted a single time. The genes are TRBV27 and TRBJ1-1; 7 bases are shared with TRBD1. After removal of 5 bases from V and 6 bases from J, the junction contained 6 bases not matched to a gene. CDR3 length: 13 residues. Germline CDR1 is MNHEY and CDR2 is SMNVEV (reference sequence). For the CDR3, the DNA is TGTGCCAGCAGTCCCCAGGGGGTCGCTGAAGCTTTCTTT. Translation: CASSPQGVAEAFF.

CDR3 protein: CASSDGGRGQETQYF. CDR3 nucleotides: TGTGCCAGCAGCGATGGCGGGAGGGGACAAGAGACCCAGTACTTC. The chain carries TRBV9 and TRBJ2-5; 9 bases agree with TRBD2. Germline V lookup: CDR1 SGDLS, CDR2 YYNGEE. CDR3 length: 15 amino acids. V trimming: 3 bases; J trimming: 2 bases; junction bases outside the gene matches: 5.

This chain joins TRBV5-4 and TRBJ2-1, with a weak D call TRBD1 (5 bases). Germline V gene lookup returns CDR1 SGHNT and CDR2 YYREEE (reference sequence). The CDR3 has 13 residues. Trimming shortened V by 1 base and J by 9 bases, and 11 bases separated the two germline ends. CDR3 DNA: TGTGCCAGCAGCTTGATTGGGCAGGGTGAGCAGTTCTTC. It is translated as CASSLIGQGEQFF.

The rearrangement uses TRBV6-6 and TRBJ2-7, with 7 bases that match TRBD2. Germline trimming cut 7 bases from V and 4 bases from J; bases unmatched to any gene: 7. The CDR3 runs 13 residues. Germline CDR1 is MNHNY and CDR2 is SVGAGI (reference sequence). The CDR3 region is CASIRTSGYEQYF. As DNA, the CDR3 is TGTGCCAGCATAAGGACTAGTGGTTACGAGCAGTACTTC.

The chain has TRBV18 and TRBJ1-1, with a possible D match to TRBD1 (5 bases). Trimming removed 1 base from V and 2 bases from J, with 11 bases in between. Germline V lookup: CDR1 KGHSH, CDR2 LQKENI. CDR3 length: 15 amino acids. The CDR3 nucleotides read TGTGCCAGCTCACCACGGGGCAGCCTTAACACTGAAGCTTTCTTT. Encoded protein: CASSPRGSLNTEAFF.

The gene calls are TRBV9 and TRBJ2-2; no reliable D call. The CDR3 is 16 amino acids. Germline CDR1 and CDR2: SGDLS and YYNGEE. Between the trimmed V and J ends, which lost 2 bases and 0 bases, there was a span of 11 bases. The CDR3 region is CASSVNDWTNTGELFF. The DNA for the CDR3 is TGTGCCAGCAGCGTGAACGACTGGACGAACACCGGGGAGCTGTTTTTT. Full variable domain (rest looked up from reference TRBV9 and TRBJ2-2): DSGVTQTPKHLITATGQRVTLRCSPRSGDLSVYWYQQSLDQGLQFLIQYYNGEERAKGNILERFSAQQFPDLHSELNLSSLELGDSALYFCASSVNDWTNTGELFFGEGSRLTVL.

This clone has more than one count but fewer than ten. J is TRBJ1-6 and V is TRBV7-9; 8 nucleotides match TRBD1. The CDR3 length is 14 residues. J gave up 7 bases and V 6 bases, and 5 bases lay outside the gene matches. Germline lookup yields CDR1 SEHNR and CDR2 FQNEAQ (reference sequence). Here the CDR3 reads CASRDTGGNSPLHF. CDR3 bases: TGTGCCAGCAGGGATACAGGGGGGAATTCACCCCTCCACTTT.

Here the CDR3 DNA reads TGTGCCAGCAGTGCCCTTGCCGGGCCCGACCCCCCCAACGAGCAGTACTTC. Amino acid sequence: CASSALAGPDPPNEQYF. This rearrangement joins TRBV6-1 to TRBJ2-7; D not certain. V was shortened by 4 bases and J by 5 bases, with 24 bases between the two germline ends. Germline assignment: CDR1 MNHNS and CDR2 SASEGT. The CDR3 spans 17 residues.

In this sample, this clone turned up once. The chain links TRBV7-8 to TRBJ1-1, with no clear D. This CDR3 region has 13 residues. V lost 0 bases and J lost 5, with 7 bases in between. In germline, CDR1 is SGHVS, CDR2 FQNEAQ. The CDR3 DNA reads TGTGCCAGCAGCTTAGCGTTGGAGACTGAAGCTTTCTTT. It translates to CASSLALETEAFF.

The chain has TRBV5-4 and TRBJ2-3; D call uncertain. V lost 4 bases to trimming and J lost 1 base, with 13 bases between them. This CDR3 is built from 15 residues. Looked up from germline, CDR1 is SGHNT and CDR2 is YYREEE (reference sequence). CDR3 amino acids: CASSPPQTGTDTQYF. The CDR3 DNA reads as TGTGCCAGCAGCCCACCTCAAACCGGCACAGATACGCAGTATTTT.

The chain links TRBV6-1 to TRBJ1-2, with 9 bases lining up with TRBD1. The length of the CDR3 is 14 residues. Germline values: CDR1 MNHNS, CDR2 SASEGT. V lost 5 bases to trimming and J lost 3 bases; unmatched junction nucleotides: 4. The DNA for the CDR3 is TGTGCCAGCAGTTCTCGGGACAGGGACTATGGCTACACCTTC. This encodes CASSSRDRDYGYTF.